This T cell receptor beta chain was identified in a study of siplizumab effects on memory and regulatory T cells. The V gene lost 1 base and the J gene lost 7 bases, with 15 bases spanning the gap. The CDR3 loop spans 15 amino acids. Germline loops: CDR1 SGHNT, CDR2 YYREEE (reference sequence). Cells from the mixed lymphocyte reaction were cocultured for 5 to 6 days at 37°C. Mixed at 1:1 were responder PBMCs labelled with CFSE and stimulator PBMCs labelled with Violet Dye. Concerning this clone itself: Its antigen is as yet unknown.

Produced via immunoSEQ multiplex PCR; TCRdb's table is partial and in-frame only. Of approximately 16,000 clones listed, around 46% were seen once; the top ten hold over 6.5%. Sequencing was performed on CFSE-low (dividing) CD4+ T cells sorted from an allogeneic mixed lymphocyte reaction. The chain is built from TRBV5-4 and TRBJ1-5; no clear D. This receptor was identified in a human donor in good health; the cells came from an allogeneic mixed lymphocyte reaction. Some clones in this sample may be carry-over from other donors' samples. The chain's CDR3 is CASSLTTASYQPQHF. CDR3 DNA sequence: TGTGCCAGCAGCTTGACTACAGCGAGTTACCAGCCCCAGCATTTT. Variable domain in full (rest from reference TRBV5-4 and TRBJ1-5): ETGVTQSPTHLIKTRGQQVTLRCSSQSGHNTVSWYQQALGQGPQFIFQYYREEENGRGNFPPRFSGLQFPNYSSELNVNALELDDSALYLCASSLTTASYQPQHFGDGTRLSIL.